This T cell receptor (beta chain) was obtained from a study of blood T cell repertoires in COVID-19. Across the whole study: Samples of COVID-19 (acute and convalescent) were obtained from the United States, Italy and Spain.

CDR3 length: 13 residues. Losses at the gene ends were 3 bases for V and 1 base for J; bases not matched to a gene: 0. Germline lookup yields CDR1 MDHEN and CDR2 SYDVKM. As to this clone: Distinct nucleotide sequences in the sample also encode this CDR3.

The table came from immunoSEQ multiplex PCR; TCRdb's copy has only in-frame clones and leaves some out. The profile shows about 100,000 clones, about 91% of them singletons. This rearrangement joins TRBV28 to TRBJ2-7, with TRBD2 identical over 7 bases. The sequence came from a human donor in a cohort sampled during active COVID-19. The material sequenced was peripheral blood. The CDR3 loop reads CASSLRESYEQYF. In DNA, the CDR3 is TGTGCCAGCAGTTTGCGGGAGTCCTACGAGCAGTACTTC.